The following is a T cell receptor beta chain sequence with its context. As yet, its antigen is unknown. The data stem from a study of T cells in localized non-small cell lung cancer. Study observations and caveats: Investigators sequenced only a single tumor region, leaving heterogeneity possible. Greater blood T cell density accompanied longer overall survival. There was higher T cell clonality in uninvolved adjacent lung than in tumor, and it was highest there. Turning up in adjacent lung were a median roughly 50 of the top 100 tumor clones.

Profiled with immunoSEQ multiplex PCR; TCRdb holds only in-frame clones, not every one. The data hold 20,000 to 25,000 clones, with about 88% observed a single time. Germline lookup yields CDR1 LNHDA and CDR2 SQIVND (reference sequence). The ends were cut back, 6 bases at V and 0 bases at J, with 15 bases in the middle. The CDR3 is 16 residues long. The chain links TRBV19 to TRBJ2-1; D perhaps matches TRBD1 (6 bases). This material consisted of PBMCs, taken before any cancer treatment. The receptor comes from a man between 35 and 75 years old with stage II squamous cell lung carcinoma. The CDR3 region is CASSLEGESSYNEQFF. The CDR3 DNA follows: TGTGCCAGTAGCTTAGAGGGGGAGAGCTCCTACAATGAGCAGTTCTTC.